A selection of T cell receptor beta chains follows, all from one sample in a study of control samples from healthy donors and cancer patients. TCRdb's table, derived via immunoSEQ multiplex PCR, lists solely in-frame clones and lacks some. This sample carries some 58,000 clones, around 87% of them seen once, and the ten largest clones take 9.5% to 15%. Sequenced: PBMCs. These TCRs come from a woman aged 55-70 years with lung cancer. CDR3s include the opening cysteine and the closing phenylalanine or tryptophan. A D gene is named only where the DNA matches it firmly. Some rows have no size entry. The others give once, few or many, or a class for an expanded clone.

size: NA; V: TRBV9; J: TRBJ2-6; length: 15; D: NA; CDR3: CASTVRGSGANVLTF; DNA: TGTGCCAGCACCGTCCGGGGCTCTGGGGCCAACGTCCTGACTTTC
size: NA; V: TRBV28; J: TRBJ1-2; length: 12; D: NA; CDR3: CASSGVGYGYTF; DNA: TGTGCCAGCAGTGGTGTCGGCTATGGCTACACCTTC
size: NA; V: TRBV27; J: TRBJ2-2; length: 15; D: NA; CDR3: CASSRTVANTGELFF; DNA: TGTGCCAGCAGTCGGACAGTCGCGAACACCGGGGAGCTGTTTTTT
size: NA; V: TRBV29-1; J: TRBJ1-2; length: 12; D: NA; CDR3: CSGLGGQHGYTF; DNA: TGCAGCGGTCTAGGGGGGCAACATGGCTACACCTTC
size: NA; V: TRBV3-1/TRBV3-2; J: TRBJ1-2; length: 14; D: NA; CDR3: CASSQGQGNYGYTF; DNA: TGTGCCAGCAGCCAAGGTCAGGGTAACTATGGCTACACCTTC
size: NA; V: TRBV30; J: TRBJ2-7; length: 15; D: NA; CDR3: CAWRGMGRSSYEQYF; DNA: TGTGCCTGGAGGGGGATGGGACGGAGCTCCTACGAGCAGTACTTC
size: few; V: TRBV4-1; J: TRBJ1-3; length: 15; D: NA; CDR3: CASSPETGTGNTIYF; DNA: TGCGCCAGCAGCCCCGAGACGGGCACAGGAAACACCATATATTTT
size: once; V: TRBV7-3; J: TRBJ2-1; length: 13; D: NA; CDR3: CASSQEGISRQFF; DNA: TGTGCCAGCAGCCAAGAGGGAATCAGCCGGCAGTTCTTC
size: NA; V: TRBV7-3; J: TRBJ1-6; length: 20; D: NA; CDR3: CASSAPGGDEGPVFNSPLHF; DNA: TGTGCCAGCAGCGCCCCTGGGGGGGACGAAGGGCCCGTATTTAATTCACCCCTCCACTTT
size: once; V: TRBV15; J: TRBJ2-5; length: 15; D: TRBD2; CDR3: CATSLIAGGQETQYF; DNA: TGTGCCACCAGCTTAATAGCGGGAGGACAAGAGACCCAGTACTTC
size: NA; V: TRBV11-2; J: TRBJ2-1; length: 13; D: NA; CDR3: CASSTRTGSEQFF; DNA: TGTGCCAGCAGCACACGCACAGGGAGTGAGCAGTTCTTC
size: NA; V: TRBV7-9; J: TRBJ1-5; length: 14; D: NA; CDR3: CASSFSESNQPQHF; DNA: TGTGCCAGCAGCTTTTCCGAAAGCAATCAGCCCCAGCATTTT
size: NA; V: TRBV7-9; J: TRBJ1-5; length: 13; D: NA; CDR3: CASQGLGLGPQHF; DNA: TGTGCCAGCCAGGGGCTGGGTCTTGGGCCCCAGCATTTT
size: NA; V: TRBV2; J: TRBJ2-7; length: 11; D: NA; CDR3: CASSGHHERYF; DNA: TGTGCCAGCAGTGGTCACCACGAGAGGTACTTC